This T cell receptor beta chain is from a study of blood T cell repertoires in COVID-19. As handled by the study authors: Amplification of reference gene primers provided the estimated nucleated cell counts. Only in-frame clones appear in the TCRdb table, and some are missing; sequencing was by immunoSEQ multiplex PCR. V and J calls plus clone size are reproduced from that table; the DNA served to infer D and trimming. The data hold tens of thousands of clones, with 80% to 90% observed a single time. Germline loops: CDR1 SGHVS, CDR2 FQNEAQ. This CDR3 has 15 amino acids. J was trimmed by 9 bases and V by 2 bases; bases with no gene match: 8.

V is TRBV7-8 and J is TRBJ2-1; 9 bases are shared with TRBD1. Sequenced: peripheral blood. The receptor comes from a woman aged 45-65 years with acute or convalescent COVID-19. CDR3 loop: CASSLPGQGVGEQFF. The CDR3 DNA follows: TGTGCCAGCAGCTTACCGGGACAGGGCGTCGGTGAGCAGTTCTTC.